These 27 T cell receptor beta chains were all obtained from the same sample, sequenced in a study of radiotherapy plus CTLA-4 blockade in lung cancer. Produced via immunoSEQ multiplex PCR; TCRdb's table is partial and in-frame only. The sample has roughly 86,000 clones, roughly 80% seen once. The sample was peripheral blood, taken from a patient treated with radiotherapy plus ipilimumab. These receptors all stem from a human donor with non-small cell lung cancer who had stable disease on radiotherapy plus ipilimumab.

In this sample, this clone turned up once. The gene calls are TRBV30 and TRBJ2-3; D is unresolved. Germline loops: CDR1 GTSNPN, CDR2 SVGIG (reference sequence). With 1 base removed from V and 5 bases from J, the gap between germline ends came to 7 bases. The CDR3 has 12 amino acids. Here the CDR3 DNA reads TGTGCCTGGAGTGAACGCCTAGATACGCAGTATTTT. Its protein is CAWSERLDTQYF.

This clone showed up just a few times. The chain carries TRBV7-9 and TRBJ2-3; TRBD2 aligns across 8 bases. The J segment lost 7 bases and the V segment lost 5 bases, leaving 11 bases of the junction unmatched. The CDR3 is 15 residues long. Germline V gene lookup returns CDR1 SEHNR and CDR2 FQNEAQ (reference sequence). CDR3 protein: CASSGASGSRYTQYF. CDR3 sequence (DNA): TGTGCCAGCAGCGGAGCTAGCGGGTCCCGTTATACGCAGTATTTT.

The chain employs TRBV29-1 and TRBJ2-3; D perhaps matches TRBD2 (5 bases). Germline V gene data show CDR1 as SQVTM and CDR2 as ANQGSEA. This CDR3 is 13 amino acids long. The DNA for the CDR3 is TGCAGTGCTTCTCGGGGAATCACAGATACGCAGTATTTT. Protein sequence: CSASRGITDTQYF.

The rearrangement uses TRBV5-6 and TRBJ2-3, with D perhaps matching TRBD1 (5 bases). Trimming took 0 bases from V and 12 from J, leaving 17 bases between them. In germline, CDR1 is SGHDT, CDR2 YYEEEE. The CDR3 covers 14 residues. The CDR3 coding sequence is TGTGCCAGCAGCTTGGCTAAAGGACGGACAACTCAGTATTTT. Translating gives CASSLAKGRTTQYF.

The CDR3 sequence is CATSRDRAVQETQYF. For the CDR3, the DNA is TGTGCCACCAGCAGAGATAGGGCGGTTCAAGAGACCCAGTACTTC. The chain is built from TRBV15 and TRBJ2-5; D gene unclear. The CDR3 totals 15 residues. Germline assignment: CDR1 LNHNV and CDR2 YYDKDF (reference sequence). Trimming removed 0 bases at V and 2 bases at J, with 10 bases between.

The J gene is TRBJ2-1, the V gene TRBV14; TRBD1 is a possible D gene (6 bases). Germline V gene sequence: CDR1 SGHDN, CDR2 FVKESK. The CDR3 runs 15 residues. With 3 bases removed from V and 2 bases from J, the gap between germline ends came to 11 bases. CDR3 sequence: CASSHPGEPYNEQFF. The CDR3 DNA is TGTGCCAGCAGCCATCCAGGGGAGCCCTACAATGAGCAGTTCTTC.

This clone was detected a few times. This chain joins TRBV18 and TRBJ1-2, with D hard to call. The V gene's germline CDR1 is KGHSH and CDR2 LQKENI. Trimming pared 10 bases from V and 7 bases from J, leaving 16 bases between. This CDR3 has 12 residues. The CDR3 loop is CATGQSKVGYTF. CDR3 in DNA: TGTGCCACTGGCCAATCGAAGGTTGGCTACACCTTC.

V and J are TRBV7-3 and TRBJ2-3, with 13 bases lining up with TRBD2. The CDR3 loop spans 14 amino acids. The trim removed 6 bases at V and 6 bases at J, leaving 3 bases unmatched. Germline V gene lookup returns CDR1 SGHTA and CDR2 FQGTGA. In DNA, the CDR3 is TGTGCCAGCAGAACTAGCGGGGGGGCCGATACGCAGTATTTT. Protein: CASRTSGGADTQYF.

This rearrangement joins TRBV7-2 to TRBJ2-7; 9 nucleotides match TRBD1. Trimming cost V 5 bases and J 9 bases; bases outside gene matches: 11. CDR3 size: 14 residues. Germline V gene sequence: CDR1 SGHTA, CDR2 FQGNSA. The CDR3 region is CASSPSRDRVVQYF. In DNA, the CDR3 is TGTGCCAGCAGCCCGTCCCGGGACAGGGTGGTGCAGTACTTC.

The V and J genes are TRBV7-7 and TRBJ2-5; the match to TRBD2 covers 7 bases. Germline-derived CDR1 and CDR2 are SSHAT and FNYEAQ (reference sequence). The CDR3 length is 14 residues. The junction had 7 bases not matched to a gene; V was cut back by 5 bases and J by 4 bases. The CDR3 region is CASSPRGEGETQYF. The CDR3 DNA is TGTGCCAGCAGCCCCCGAGGGGAGGGAGAGACCCAGTACTTC.

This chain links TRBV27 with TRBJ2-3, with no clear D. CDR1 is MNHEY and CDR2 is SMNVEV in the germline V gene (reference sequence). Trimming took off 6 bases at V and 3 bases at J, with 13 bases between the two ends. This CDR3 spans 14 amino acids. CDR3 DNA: TGTGCCAGCAGGCGAGACCACGTTACAGATACGCAGTATTTT. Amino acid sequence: CASRRDHVTDTQYF.

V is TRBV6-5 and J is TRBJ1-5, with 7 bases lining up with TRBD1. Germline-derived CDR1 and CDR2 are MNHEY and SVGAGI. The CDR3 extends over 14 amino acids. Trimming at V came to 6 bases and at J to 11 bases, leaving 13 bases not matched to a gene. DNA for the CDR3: TGTGCCAGCAGCCCGACAGGGAGCCTTTCAGCCCAGCATTTT. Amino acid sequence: CASSPTGSLSAQHF.

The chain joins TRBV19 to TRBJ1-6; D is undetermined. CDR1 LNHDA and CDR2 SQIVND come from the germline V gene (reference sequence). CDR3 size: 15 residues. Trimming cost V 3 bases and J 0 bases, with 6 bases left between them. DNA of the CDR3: TGTGCCAGTAGTATCACCAGCTCCTATAATTCACCCCTCCACTTT. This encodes CASSITSSYNSPLHF.

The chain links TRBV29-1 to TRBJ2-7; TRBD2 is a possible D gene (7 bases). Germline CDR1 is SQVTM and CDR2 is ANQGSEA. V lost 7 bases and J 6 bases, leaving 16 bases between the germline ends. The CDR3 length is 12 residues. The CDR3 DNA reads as TGCAGCGCCGGGGAGGGGGTGAGCGAGCAGTACTTC. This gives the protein CSAGEGVSEQYF.

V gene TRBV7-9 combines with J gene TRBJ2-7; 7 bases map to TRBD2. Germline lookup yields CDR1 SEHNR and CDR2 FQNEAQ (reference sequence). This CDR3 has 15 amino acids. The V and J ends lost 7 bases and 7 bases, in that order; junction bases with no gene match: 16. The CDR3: CASTEVGLSGFEQYF. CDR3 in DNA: TGTGCCAGCACCGAGGTAGGACTTAGCGGGTTTGAGCAGTACTTC.

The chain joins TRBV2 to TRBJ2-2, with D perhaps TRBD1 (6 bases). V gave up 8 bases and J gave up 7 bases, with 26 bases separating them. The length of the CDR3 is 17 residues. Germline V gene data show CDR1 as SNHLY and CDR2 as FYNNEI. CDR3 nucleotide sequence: TGTGCCAGCCGTAAGACCTCAGGGGCGTCGGTAGGCGGGGAGCTGTTTTTT. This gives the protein CASRKTSGASVGGELFF.

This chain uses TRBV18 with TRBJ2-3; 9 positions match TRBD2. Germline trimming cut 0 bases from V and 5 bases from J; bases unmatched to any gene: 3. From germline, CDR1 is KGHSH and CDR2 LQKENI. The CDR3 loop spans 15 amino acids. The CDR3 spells CASSPPAGGRDTQYF. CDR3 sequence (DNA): TGTGCCAGCTCACCACCTGCGGGGGGGAGAGATACGCAGTATTTT.

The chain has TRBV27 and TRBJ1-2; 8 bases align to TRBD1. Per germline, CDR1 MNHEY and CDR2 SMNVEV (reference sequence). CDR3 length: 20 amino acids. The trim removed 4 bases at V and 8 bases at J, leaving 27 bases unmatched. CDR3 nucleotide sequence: TGTGCCAGCAGTTCGGGACAGGTCCTCCCTCCCAATATGGGGAAGAGAGGCTACACCTTC. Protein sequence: CASSSGQVLPPNMGKRGYTF.

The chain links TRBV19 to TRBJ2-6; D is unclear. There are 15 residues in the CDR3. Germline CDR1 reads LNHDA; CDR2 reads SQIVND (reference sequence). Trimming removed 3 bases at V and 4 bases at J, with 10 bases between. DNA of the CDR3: TGTGCCAGTAGTATTCAAGGGCTCGGGGCCAACGTCCTGACTTTC. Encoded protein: CASSIQGLGANVLTF.

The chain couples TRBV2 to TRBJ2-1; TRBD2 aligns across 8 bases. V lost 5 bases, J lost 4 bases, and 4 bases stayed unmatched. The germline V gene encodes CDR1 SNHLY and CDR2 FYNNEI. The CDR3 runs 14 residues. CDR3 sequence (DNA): TGTGCCAGCAGTCTAGCGGGCCCATACAATGAGCAGTTCTTC. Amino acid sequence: CASSLAGPYNEQFF.

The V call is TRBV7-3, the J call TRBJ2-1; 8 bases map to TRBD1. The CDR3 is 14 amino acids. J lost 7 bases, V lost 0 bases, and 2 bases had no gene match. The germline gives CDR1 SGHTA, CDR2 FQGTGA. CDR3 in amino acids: CASSLTGTGNEQFF. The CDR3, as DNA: TGTGCCAGCAGCTTAACCGGGACAGGTAATGAGCAGTTCTTC.

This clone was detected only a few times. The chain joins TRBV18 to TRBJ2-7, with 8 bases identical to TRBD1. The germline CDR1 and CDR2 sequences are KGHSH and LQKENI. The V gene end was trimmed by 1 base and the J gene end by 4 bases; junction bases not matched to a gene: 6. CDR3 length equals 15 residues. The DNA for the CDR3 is TGTGCCAGCTCACCACGCGGCAGGGGGCTTTACGAGCAGTACTTC. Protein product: CASSPRGRGLYEQYF.

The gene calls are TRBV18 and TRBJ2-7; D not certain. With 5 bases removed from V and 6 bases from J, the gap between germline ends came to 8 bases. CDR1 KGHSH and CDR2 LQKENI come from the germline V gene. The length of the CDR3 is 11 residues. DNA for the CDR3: TGTGCCAGCTCAGGGCCCCTCGAGCAGTACTTC. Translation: CASSGPLEQYF.

The CDR3 DNA reads as TGTGCCAGCAGTTTAGGAGGTACGCAGTATTTT. This codes for CASSLGGTQYF. The genes are TRBV28 and TRBJ2-3, with D maybe TRBD2 (5 bases). The CDR3 is made up of 11 amino acids. The germline gives CDR1 MDHEN, CDR2 SYDVKM. Trimming removed 2 bases at V and 8 bases at J, with 5 bases between.

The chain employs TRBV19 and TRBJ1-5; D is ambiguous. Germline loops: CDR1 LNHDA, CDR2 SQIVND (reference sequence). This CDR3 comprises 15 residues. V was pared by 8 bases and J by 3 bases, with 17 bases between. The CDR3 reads CASATREGTNQPQHF. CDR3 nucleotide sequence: TGTGCCAGTGCAACTAGAGAGGGAACCAATCAGCCCCAGCATTTT.

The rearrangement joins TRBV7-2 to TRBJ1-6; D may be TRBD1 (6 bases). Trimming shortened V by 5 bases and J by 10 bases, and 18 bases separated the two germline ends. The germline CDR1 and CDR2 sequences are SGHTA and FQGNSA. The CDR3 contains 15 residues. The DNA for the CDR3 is TGTGCCAGCAGCCCCTATTCGACAGGTTTATCACCCCTCCACTTT. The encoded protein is CASSPYSTGLSPLHF.

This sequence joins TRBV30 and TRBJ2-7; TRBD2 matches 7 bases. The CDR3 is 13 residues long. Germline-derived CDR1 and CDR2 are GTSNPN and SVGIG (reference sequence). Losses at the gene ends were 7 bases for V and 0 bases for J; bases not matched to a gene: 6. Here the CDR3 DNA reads TGTGCCTTCCAGCGGGGAAGCTCCTACGAGCAGTACTTC. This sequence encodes CAFQRGSSYEQYF.